This T cell receptor (beta chain) is from a study of blood T cell repertoires in COVID-19. V trimming: 7 bases; J trimming: 0 bases; junction bases outside the gene matches: 6. The CDR3 has 15 amino acids. Germline CDR1 LNHDA, CDR2 SQIVND (reference sequence). In the authors' methods: Scientists estimated how many nucleated cells there were by amplifying reference gene primers. TCRdb's table, derived via immunoSEQ multiplex PCR, lists solely in-frame clones and lacks some. D and trimming were read from the DNA, whereas the V and J calls and clone size are those reported in that table. The sample holds about 380,000 clones, around 89% seen once. Recovered status in Cohort 3 required two negative PCRs, clearance, or symptom resolution.

The rearrangement uses TRBV19 and TRBJ1-5; 7 nucleotides line up with TRBD1. This receptor was taken from a woman aged 18-29 years who had recovered from COVID-19. The specimen was PBMCs or T cells enriched from blood (not recorded which). CDR3 DNA sequence: TGTGCCAGTACCAAGAACAGGGGTAGCAATCAGCCCCAGCATTTT. Encoded protein: CASTKNRGSNQPQHF.